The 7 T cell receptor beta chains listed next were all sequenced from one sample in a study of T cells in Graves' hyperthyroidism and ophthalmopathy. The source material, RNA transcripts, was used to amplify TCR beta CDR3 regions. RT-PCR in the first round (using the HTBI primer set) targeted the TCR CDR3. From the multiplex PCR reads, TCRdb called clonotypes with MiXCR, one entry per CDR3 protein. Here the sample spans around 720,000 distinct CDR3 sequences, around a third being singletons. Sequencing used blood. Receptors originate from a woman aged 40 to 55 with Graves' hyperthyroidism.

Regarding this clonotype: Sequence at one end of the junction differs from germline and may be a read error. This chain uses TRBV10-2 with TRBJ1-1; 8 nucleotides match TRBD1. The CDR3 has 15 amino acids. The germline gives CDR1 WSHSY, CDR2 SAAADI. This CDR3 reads CASSYRGSLNTEAFF. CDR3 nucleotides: TGTGCCAGCAGCTACAGGGGGTCTCTGAACACTGAAGCTTTCTTT.

CDR3: CASSPRGGDSTGELFF. For the CDR3, the DNA is TGTGCCAGCAGCCCCCGGGGAGGGGACAGCACCGGGGAGCTGTTTTTT. The rearrangement joins TRBV6-6 to TRBJ2-2; D possibly uses TRBD1 or TRBD2 (7 bases each). Trimming pared 6 bases from V and 4 bases from J, leaving 18 bases between. Germline V lookup: CDR1 MNHNY, CDR2 SVGAGI (reference sequence). The CDR3 is 16 amino acids.

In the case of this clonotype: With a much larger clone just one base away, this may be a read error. The CDR3 region is CASGQQSYSGNTIYF. The CDR3 DNA reads as TGTGCCAGCGGCCAACAGAGCTACTCTGGAAACACCATATATTTT. J is TRBJ1-3 and V is TRBV12-3 or TRBV12-4; D not certain. This CDR3 comprises 15 residues. V was pared by 8 bases and J by 0 bases, with 14 bases between.

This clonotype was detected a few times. The CDR3 protein is CASTEGTASGNTIYF. The CDR3 DNA is TGTGCCAGCACCGAGGGGACAGCATCTGGAAACACCATATATTTT. This chain joins TRBV9 and TRBJ1-3; TRBD1 aligns across 7 bases. Germline-derived CDR1 and CDR2 are SGDLS and YYNGEE. There are 15 residues in the CDR3. Trimming cost V 6 bases and J 1 base; bases outside gene matches: 7.

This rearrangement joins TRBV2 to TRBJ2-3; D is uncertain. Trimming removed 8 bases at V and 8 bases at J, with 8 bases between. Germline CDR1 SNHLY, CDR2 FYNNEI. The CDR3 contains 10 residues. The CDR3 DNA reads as TGTGCCAGCGGAAGTTTTACGCAGTATTTT. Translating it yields CASGSFTQYF.

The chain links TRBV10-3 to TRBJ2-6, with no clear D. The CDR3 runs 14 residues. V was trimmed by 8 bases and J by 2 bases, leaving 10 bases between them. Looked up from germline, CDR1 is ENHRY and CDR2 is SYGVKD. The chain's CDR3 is CAILWQAGANVLTF. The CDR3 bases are TGTGCCATCCTGTGGCAGGCTGGGGCCAACGTCCTGACTTTC.

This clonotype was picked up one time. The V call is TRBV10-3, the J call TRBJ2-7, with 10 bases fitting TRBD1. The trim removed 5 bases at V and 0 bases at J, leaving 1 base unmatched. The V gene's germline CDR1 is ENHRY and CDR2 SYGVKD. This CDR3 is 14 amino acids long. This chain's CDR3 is CAISRDRGSYEQYF. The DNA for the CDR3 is TGTGCCATCAGTCGGGACAGGGGCTCCTACGAGCAGTACTTC.